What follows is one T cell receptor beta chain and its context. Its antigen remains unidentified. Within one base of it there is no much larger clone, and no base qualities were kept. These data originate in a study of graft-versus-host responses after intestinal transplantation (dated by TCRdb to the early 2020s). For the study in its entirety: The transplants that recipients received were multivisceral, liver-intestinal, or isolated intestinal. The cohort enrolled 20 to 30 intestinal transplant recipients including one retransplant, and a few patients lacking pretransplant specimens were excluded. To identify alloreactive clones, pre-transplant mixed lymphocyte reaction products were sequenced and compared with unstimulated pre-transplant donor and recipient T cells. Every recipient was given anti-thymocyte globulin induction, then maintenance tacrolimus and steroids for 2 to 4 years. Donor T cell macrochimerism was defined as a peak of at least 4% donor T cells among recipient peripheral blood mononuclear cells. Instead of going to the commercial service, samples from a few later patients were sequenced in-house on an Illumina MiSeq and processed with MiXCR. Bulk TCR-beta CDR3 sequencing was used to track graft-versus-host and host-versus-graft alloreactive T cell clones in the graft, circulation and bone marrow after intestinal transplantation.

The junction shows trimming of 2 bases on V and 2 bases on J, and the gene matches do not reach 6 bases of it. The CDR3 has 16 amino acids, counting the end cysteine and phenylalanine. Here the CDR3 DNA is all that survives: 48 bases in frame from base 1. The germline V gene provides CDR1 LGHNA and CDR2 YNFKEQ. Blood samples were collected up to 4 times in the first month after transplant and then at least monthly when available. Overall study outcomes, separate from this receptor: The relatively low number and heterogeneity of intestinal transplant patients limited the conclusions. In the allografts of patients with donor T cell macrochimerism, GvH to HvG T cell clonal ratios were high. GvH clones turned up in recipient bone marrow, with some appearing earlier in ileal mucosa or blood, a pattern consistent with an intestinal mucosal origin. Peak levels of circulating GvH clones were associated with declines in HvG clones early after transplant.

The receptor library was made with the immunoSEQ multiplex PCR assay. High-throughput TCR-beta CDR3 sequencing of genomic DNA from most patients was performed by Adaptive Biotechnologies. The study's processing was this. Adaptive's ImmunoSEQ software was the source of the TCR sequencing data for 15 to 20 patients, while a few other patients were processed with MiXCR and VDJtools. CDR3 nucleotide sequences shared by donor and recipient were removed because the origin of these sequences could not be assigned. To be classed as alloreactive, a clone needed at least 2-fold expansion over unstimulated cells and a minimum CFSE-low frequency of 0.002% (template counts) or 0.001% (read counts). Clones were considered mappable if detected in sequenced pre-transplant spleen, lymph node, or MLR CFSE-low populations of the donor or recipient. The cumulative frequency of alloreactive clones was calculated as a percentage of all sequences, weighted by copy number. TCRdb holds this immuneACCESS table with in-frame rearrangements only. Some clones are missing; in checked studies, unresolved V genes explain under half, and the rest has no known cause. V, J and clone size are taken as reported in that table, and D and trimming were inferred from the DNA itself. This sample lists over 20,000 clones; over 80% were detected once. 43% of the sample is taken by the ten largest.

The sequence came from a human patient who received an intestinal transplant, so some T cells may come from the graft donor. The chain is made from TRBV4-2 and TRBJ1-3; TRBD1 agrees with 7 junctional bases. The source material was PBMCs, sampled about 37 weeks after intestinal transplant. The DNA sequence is TGTGCCAGCAGCCAATCCCCTCAGGGGGCTGGAAACACCATATATTTT. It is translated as CASSQSPQGAGNTIYF.